The 19 T cell receptor beta chains presented below share a single source sample, sequenced in a study of T cell changes during pregnancy in multiple sclerosis (dated by TCRdb to 2018 to 2020). Receptor amplification or capture employed the immunoSEQ multiplex PCR assay. TCRdb's version of the immuneACCESS table is confined to in-frame rearrangements and falls short of the full clone set. An unresolved V gene accounts for under half of the shortfall where checked; the remainder is of unknown origin. Within this sample are over 40,000 clones, with around 90% of them counted one time only. Together, the top ten hold around 5.1% of the sample. The sample was peripheral blood, taken in the first trimester of pregnancy. Source of these receptors: a female donor in good health, enrolled as a control in a pregnancy study.

The chain links TRBV10-3 to TRBJ1-1; TRBD1 might be the D (5 bases). The germline V and J ends were trimmed by 5 bases and 1 base, with 11 bases remaining between them. The V gene's germline CDR1 is ENHRY and CDR2 SYGVKD. The CDR3 loop spans 14 amino acids. CDR3: CAISMTETNTEAFF. The CDR3 region has the DNA TGTGCCATCAGTATGACAGAAACGAACACTGAAGCTTTCTTT.

This clone was seen just once. V and J are TRBV5-1 and TRBJ2-1, with TRBD2 identical over 8 bases. Germline lookup yields CDR1 SGHRS and CDR2 YFSETQ. The CDR3 covers 15 residues. Trimming removed 2 bases from V and 8 bases from J; junction bases left unmatched: 9. The CDR3 nucleotides are TGCGCCAGCAGCTTAGGAGGGGGACTAGTTCATGAGCAGTTCTTC. Its protein product is CASSLGGGLVHEQFF.

This clone has only one observation. Other nucleotide sequences in the sample specify the same CDR3. The chain joins TRBV19 to TRBJ1-1, with no clear D. The CDR3 spans 13 residues. The V end lost 1 base, the J end lost 4 bases, and 7 bases lay between the germline ends. Germline V lookup: CDR1 LNHDA, CDR2 SQIVND (reference sequence). The CDR3 DNA is TGTGCCAGTAGTATAGGACAAGGCACTGAAGCTTTCTTT. This encodes CASSIGQGTEAFF. Filled out from reference TRBV19 and TRBJ1-1, the complete variable domain reads DGGITQSPKYLFRKEGQNVTLSCEQNLNHDAMYWYRQDPGQGLRLIYYSQIVNDFQKGDIAEGYSVSREKKESFPLTVTSAQKNPTAFYLCASSIGQGTEAFFGQGTRLTVV.

The gene calls are TRBV4-3 and TRBJ1-1; D is ambiguous. This CDR3 contains 16 residues. CDR1 is LGHNA, CDR2 YSLEER, per germline. V was shortened by 1 base and J by 8 bases, with 20 bases between the two germline ends. CDR3 protein: CASSQAIPGGAGEAFF. The CDR3 DNA reads TGCGCCAGCAGCCAAGCTATACCTGGAGGTGCGGGGGAAGCTTTCTTT.

By its share, this clone is medium-sized (0.01 to 0.1%). This chain joins TRBV4-2 and TRBJ2-7; 11 nucleotides match TRBD2. From germline, CDR1 is LGHNA and CDR2 YNFKEQ. This CDR3 is built from 15 residues. The V and J ends lost 1 base and 1 base, in that order; junction bases with no gene match: 0. CDR3: CASSQGLAGSYEQYF. The CDR3 coding sequence is TGTGCCAGCAGCCAAGGACTAGCGGGGTCCTACGAGCAGTACTTC.

This chain joins TRBV28 and TRBJ1-2; D perhaps matches TRBD1 (6 bases). V was trimmed by 6 bases and J by 0 bases, leaving 20 bases between them. CDR3 length: 17 amino acids. Per germline, CDR1 MDHEN and CDR2 SYDVKM. The CDR3 reads CASSPPSTGITNYGYTF. The CDR3 DNA follows: TGTGCCAGCAGCCCACCTTCCACAGGGATAACTAACTATGGCTACACCTTC.

The V and J genes are TRBV5-1 and TRBJ2-6; D is possibly TRBD2 (7 bases). The ends were cut back, 0 bases at V and 2 bases at J, with 12 bases in the middle. This CDR3 region has 17 residues. Germline CDR1 SGHRS, CDR2 YFSETQ. The chain's CDR3 is CASSLGPGGAGANVLTF. CDR3 DNA sequence: TGCGCCAGCAGCTTGGGACCGGGGGGCGCTGGGGCCAACGTCCTGACTTTC. Variable domain in full (rest from reference TRBV5-1 and TRBJ2-6): KAGVTQTPRYLIKTRGQQVTLSCSPISGHRSVSWYQQTPGQGLQFLFEYFSETQRNKGNFPGRFSGRQFSNSRSEMNVSTLELGDSALYLCASSLGPGGAGANVLTFGAGSRLTVL.

The chain joins TRBV29-1 to TRBJ1-3; 8 bases match TRBD1. V trimming: 4 bases; J trimming: 0 bases; junction bases outside the gene matches: 5. The CDR3 runs 15 residues. In germline, CDR1 is SQVTM, CDR2 ANQGSEA. The CDR3 bases are TGCAGCGTTGGAGACACAGGGGGCTCTGGAAACACCATATATTTT. Its translation: CSVGDTGGSGNTIYF.

The gene calls are TRBV18 and TRBJ1-1, with 7 bases fitting TRBD1. The CDR3 has 15 amino acids. The germline V gene encodes CDR1 KGHSH and CDR2 LQKENI. Germline trimming cut 1 base from V and 11 bases from J; bases unmatched to any gene: 13. This chain's CDR3 is CASSPQRQGQLYAFF. CDR3 nucleotide sequence: TGTGCCAGCTCACCACAAAGACAGGGTCAACTTTACGCTTTCTTT.

The chain links TRBV5-1 to TRBJ2-5, with 13 bases lining up with TRBD2. The CDR3 totals 16 residues. The germline V gene encodes CDR1 SGHRS and CDR2 YFSETQ. V was pared by 4 bases and J by 5 bases, with 8 bases of the junction left unmatched. CDR3 coding DNA: TGCGCCAGCAGCGGGACTAGCGGGAACGTGCGGGAGACCCAGTACTTC. Its protein product is CASSGTSGNVRETQYF.

This clone was observed once. The V and J genes are TRBV10-3 and TRBJ2-5; 13 bases map to TRBD2. Germline CDR1 reads ENHRY; CDR2 reads SYGVKD. With 5 bases clipped from V and 4 bases from J, the junction kept 1 base outside the gene matches. This CDR3 has 14 residues. CDR3 nucleotides: TGTGCCATCAGTCGGACTAGCGGGGGAGAGACCCAGTACTTC. Its protein is CAISRTSGGETQYF.

The chain combines TRBV10-3 with TRBJ2-1; D uncertain. The ends were cut back, 8 bases at V and 0 bases at J, with 5 bases in the middle. Germline V gives CDR1 ENHRY, CDR2 SYGVKD. The CDR3 loop spans 12 amino acids. The CDR3 DNA is TGTGCCATCGGCCCCTCCTACAATGAGCAGTTCTTC. The encoded protein is CAIGPSYNEQFF.

The chain recombines TRBV27 with TRBJ1-1, with D tentatively TRBD1 (6 bases). V was trimmed by 6 bases and J by 13 bases, leaving 27 bases between them. Looked up from germline, CDR1 is MNHEY and CDR2 is SMNVEV (reference sequence). This CDR3 has 15 amino acids. In DNA, the CDR3 is TGTGCCAGCAGCCCGCTGAAACAGGGTAAAGGTAACGGTTTCTTT. Translating it yields CASSPLKQGKGNGFF.

The chain links TRBV10-3 to TRBJ1-1; D is unclear. Trimming removed 0 bases at V and 5 bases at J, with 13 bases between. This CDR3 is built from 15 residues. The germline CDR1 and CDR2 sequences are ENHRY and SYGVKD. Written as DNA, the CDR3 is TGTGCCATCAGTGAGTCCCAGAGGGCGGGTACTGAAGCTTTCTTT. As protein: CAISESQRAGTEAFF.

The chain employs TRBV6-1 and TRBJ2-5; possibly TRBD1 for D (6 bases). Germline CDR1 reads MNHNS; CDR2 reads SASEGT. This CDR3 contains 15 residues. V was clipped by 4 bases and J by 2 bases, with 14 bases between them. The CDR3 sequence: CASSAGAGAQETQYF. The CDR3 DNA reads TGTGCCAGCAGTGCTGGGGCAGGGGCTCAAGAGACCCAGTACTTC.

This chain links TRBV29-1 with TRBJ1-2; no clear D gene. Germline loops: CDR1 SQVTM, CDR2 ANQGSEA. Deletions cut 3 bases from V and 8 bases from J, with 13 bases between. The CDR3 runs to 12 residues. The CDR3 nucleotides read TGCAGCGTTGAGACAAGAGTATACGGCTACACCTTC. Translation: CSVETRVYGYTF. Supplemented by reference TRBV29-1 and TRBJ1-2, the full variable domain reads SAVISQKPSRDICQRGTSLTIQCQVDSQVTMMFWYRQQPGQSLTLIATANQGSEATYESGFVIDKFPISRPNLTFSTLTVSNMSPEDSSIYLCSVETRVYGYTFGSGTRLTVV.

The chain joins TRBV2 to TRBJ2-7; 8 bases fit TRBD2. V lost 10 bases and J lost 4; bases outside the gene matches: 6. The CDR3 extends over 12 amino acids. Germline loops: CDR1 SNHLY, CDR2 FYNNEI. The CDR3 DNA is TGTGCCATTTCCCCGGGGGGGTACGAGCAGTACTTC. Translated: CAISPGGYEQYF. Based on the CDR3 plus reference TRBV2 and TRBJ2-7, the full variable domain is EPEVTQTPSHQVTQMGQEVILRCVPISNHLYFYWYRQILGQKVEFLVSFYNNEISEKSEIFDDQFSVERPDGSNFTLKIRSTKLEDSAMYFCAISPGGYEQYFGPGTRLTVT.

The chain is built from TRBV29-1 and TRBJ2-7, with 7 bases identical to TRBD2. The CDR3 is 12 residues long. Germline-derived CDR1 and CDR2 are SQVTM and ANQGSEA. DNA for the CDR3: TGCCGCCGGGAGGCTAAAAACTACGAGCAGTACTTC. Protein sequence: CRREAKNYEQYF.

As DNA, the CDR3 is TGTGCCAGCAGCTGGGACAGGACGAACACTGAAGCTTTCTTT. As protein: CASSWDRTNTEAFF. The chain has TRBV11-2 and TRBJ1-1, with 8 positions matching TRBD1. Germline trimming cut 4 bases from V and 1 base from J; bases unmatched to any gene: 2. This CDR3 region has 14 residues. Germline V CDR1 and CDR2: SGHAT, FQNNGV.